This T cell receptor beta chain stems from a study of radiation and T cells in renal cell carcinoma. General observations from the study: In blood, top tumor clones expanded by 2 weeks, shrinking by 4. Baseline intratumoral clonotype presence is unknown without pretreatment biopsies.

There are 13 residues in the CDR3. Trimming took 8 bases from V and 0 from J, leaving 10 bases between them. CDR1 and CDR2 (germline): LNHDA, SQIVND (reference sequence). Clones were sequenced by immunoSEQ multiplex PCR, and TCRdb holds only the in-frame ones, with some missing. The top ten hold around 11% of the sample, which has roughly 170,000 clones, 88% seen once. As for time point: blood 4 weeks post-SBRT, at nephrectomy. Treatment indicated: 15 Gy SBRT to primary tumor, nephrectomy 4 weeks later. Nephrectomy followed 15 Gy stereotactic body radiation by 4 weeks. Radiation-treated patients gave blood at baseline, week 2 and week 4. Comments on this clone: Its specificity is unknown.

The J gene is TRBJ1-1, the V gene TRBV19; the D is unclear. Sequencing used blood, obtained from a patient whose treatment included radiotherapy and nephrectomy. The sequence was obtained from a woman in her fifties or sixties with renal cell carcinoma. The CDR3 DNA follows: TGTGCCAGTCTCCCATTCTTGAACACTGAAGCTTTCTTT. This codes for CASLPFLNTEAFF.